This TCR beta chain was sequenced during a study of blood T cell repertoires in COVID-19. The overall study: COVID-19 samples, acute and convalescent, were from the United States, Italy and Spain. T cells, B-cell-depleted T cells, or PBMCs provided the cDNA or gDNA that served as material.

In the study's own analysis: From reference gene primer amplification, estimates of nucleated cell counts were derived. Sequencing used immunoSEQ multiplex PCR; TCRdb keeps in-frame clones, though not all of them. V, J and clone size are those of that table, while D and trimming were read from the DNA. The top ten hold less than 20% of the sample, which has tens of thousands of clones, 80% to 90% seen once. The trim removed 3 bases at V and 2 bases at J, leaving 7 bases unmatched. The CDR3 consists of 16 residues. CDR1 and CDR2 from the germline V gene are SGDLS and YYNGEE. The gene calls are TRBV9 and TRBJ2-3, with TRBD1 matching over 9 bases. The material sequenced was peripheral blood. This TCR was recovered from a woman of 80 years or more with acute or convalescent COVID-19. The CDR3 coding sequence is TGTGCCAGCAGCGCCGGACAGGGGACAGCCACAGATACGCAGTATTTT. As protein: CASSAGQGTATDTQYF.